What follows are 14 T cell receptor beta chains derived from one specimen sequenced in a study of blood T cell repertoires in COVID-19. Profiling relied on immunoSEQ multiplex PCR, and the TCRdb table lists in-frame clones only, not all of them. This table has under 250,000 clones, around 80% appearing once. Sequenced input: peripheral blood. The receptors originated from a human donor in a cohort sampled during active COVID-19.

The chain recombines TRBV3-1 (or the pseudogene TRBV3-2) with TRBJ2-7; D ambiguous. V dropped 4 bases and J dropped 3 bases, with 7 bases sitting between them. CDR3 length: 12 residues. Germline-derived CDR1 and CDR2 are LGHDT and YNNKEL (reference sequence). The CDR3 bases are TGTGCCAGCAGCCGTACATACTACGAGCAGTACTTC. As protein: CASSRTYYEQYF.

This chain joins TRBV9 and TRBJ2-2, with 10 positions matching TRBD2. The CDR3 length is 17 residues. Losses at the gene ends were 0 bases for V and 4 bases for J; bases not matched to a gene: 6. From germline, CDR1 is SGDLS and CDR2 YYNGEE. The CDR3 DNA follows: TGTGCCAGCAGCGTAGTCCCACTAGCGGGGAGCACCGGGGAGCTGTTTTTT. Protein sequence: CASSVVPLAGSTGELFF.

The gene calls are TRBV5-4 and TRBJ2-3; D is possibly TRBD2 (5 bases). Germline CDR1 is SGHNT and CDR2 is YYREEE (reference sequence). Trimming cost V 4 bases and J 4 bases, with 16 bases left between them. CDR3 length equals 15 residues. CDR3 nucleotide sequence: TGTGCCAGCAGCCCCGGGGTAGCGTATGCAGATACGCAGTATTTT. Protein product: CASSPGVAYADTQYF.

The V and J genes are TRBV18 and TRBJ2-7; D is possibly TRBD2 (5 bases). The CDR3 is 17 residues long. CDR1 and CDR2 from the germline V gene are KGHSH and LQKENI. The ends were cut back, 4 bases at V and 2 bases at J, with 21 bases in the middle. The CDR3 loop is CASSRTMDGDYPYEQYF. The CDR3 nucleotides read TGTGCCAGCTCACGTACGATGGACGGGGATTACCCCTACGAGCAGTACTTC. Full variable domain (missing parts from reference TRBV18 and TRBJ2-7): NAGVMQNPRHLVRRRGQEARLRCSPMKGHSHVYWYRQLPEEGLKFMVYLQKENIIDESGMPKERFSAEFPKEGPSILRIQQVVRGDSAAYFCASSRTMDGDYPYEQYFGPGTRLTVT.

This chain links TRBV2 with TRBJ2-5; TRBD1 agrees at 8 bases. The trim removed 3 bases at V and 1 base at J, leaving 1 base unmatched. The CDR3 spans 14 residues. Germline V CDR1 and CDR2: SNHLY, FYNNEI. The CDR3 sequence is CASSDGQGQETQYF. In nucleotides, the CDR3 is TGTGCCAGCAGTGATGGACAGGGCCAAGAGACCCAGTACTTC.

The J gene is TRBJ2-2, the V gene TRBV6-5, with D tentatively TRBD1 (5 bases). This CDR3 comprises 13 residues. V was pared by 6 bases and J by 4 bases, with 9 bases between. Germline CDR1 is MNHEY and CDR2 is SVGAGI. The CDR3: CASRRQTTGELFF. CDR3 sequence (DNA): TGTGCCAGCAGACGACAGACCACCGGGGAGCTGTTTTTT.

J is TRBJ2-1 and V is TRBV5-1; 15 nucleotides match TRBD2. J lost 9 bases, V lost 4 bases, and 8 bases had no gene match. CDR1 and CDR2 from the germline V gene are SGHRS and YFSETQ. This CDR3 has 16 amino acids. Written as DNA, the CDR3 is TGCGCCAGCAGCATGAGGACTAGCGGGGGGGCCACTGAGCAGTTCTTC. As protein: CASSMRTSGGATEQFF.

This clone was observed at least ten times. CDR3 bases: TGTGCCAGCAGCCCCGGGGGGGTGAACACTGAAGCTTTCTTT. Residues: CASSPGGVNTEAFF. The J gene is TRBJ1-1, the V gene TRBV6-4, with D possibly matching TRBD1 (5 bases). The V gene's germline CDR1 is MRHNA and CDR2 SNTAGT. The germline V and J ends were trimmed by 6 bases and 0 bases, with 11 bases remaining between them. CDR3 length: 14 amino acids.

V and J are TRBV5-1 and TRBJ2-7; the D gene is possibly TRBD2 (6 bases). Trimming left V 4 bases short and J 6 bases short, with 14 bases between. There are 13 residues in the CDR3. Germline lookup yields CDR1 SGHRS and CDR2 YFSETQ. The CDR3 bases are TGCGCCAGCAGCCCATTCGGGGGAGTCGAGCAGTACTTC. Protein: CASSPFGGVEQYF.

The chain is built from TRBV6-5 and TRBJ2-5, with TRBD1 identical over 8 bases. The CDR3 runs to 15 residues. Germline V gene sequence: CDR1 MNHEY, CDR2 SVGAGI. V lost 6 bases, J lost 5 bases, and 11 bases stayed unmatched. The CDR3 DNA sequence: TGTGCCAGCAGCGAGTCTGACAGGGGATGGGAGACCCAGTACTTC. Protein sequence: CASSESDRGWETQYF.

The chain combines TRBV21-1 with TRBJ1-4; the table's D call of TRBD1 was not tested on the DNA. TRBV21-1 is classified as a pseudogene. CDR3 size: 17 residues. CDR3 nucleotide sequence: TGTGCCAGCAGCAAAGTGGCCCGACAGGGGGTAAATGAAAAACTGTTTTTT. As protein: CASSKVARQGVNEKLFF.

In its sample, this clone was seen a few times. V and J are TRBV10-3 and TRBJ2-2; 9 positions match TRBD2. The V and J ends lost 4 bases and 4 bases, in that order; junction bases with no gene match: 4. The CDR3 loop spans 15 amino acids. Germline-derived CDR1 and CDR2 are ENHRY and SYGVKD. CDR3 coding DNA: TGTGCCATCAGTGGGCTAGCGGGGAGCACCGGGGAGCTGTTTTTT. The encoded protein is CAISGLAGSTGELFF.

The rearrangement uses TRBV5-8 and TRBJ1-6, with D perhaps TRBD1 (5 bases). The ends were cut back, 6 bases at V and 9 bases at J, with 16 bases in the middle. The CDR3 length is 14 residues. The germline V gene has CDR1 SGHTS and CDR2 YDEGEE. This CDR3 reads CASTRGGVASPLHF. The CDR3 DNA follows: TGTGCCAGCACCCGGGGGGGGGTAGCTTCACCCCTCCACTTT.

The chain recombines TRBV7-2 with TRBJ2-2; TRBD2 is a possible D gene (7 bases). V lost 3 bases to trimming and J lost 3 bases, with 11 bases between them. Germline V CDR1 and CDR2: SGHTA, FQGNSA. The CDR3 is 15 residues long. The chain's CDR3 is CASSLRGLHTGELFF. The CDR3 region has the DNA TGTGCCAGCAGCTTGCGGGGGCTCCACACCGGGGAGCTGTTTTTT.